The sequence of this TCR beta chain was determined in a study of Ad26.COV2.S vaccination and SARS-CoV-2 variants. Study overall: Donor was in the COV1001 Ad26.COV2.S trial arm.

Method: immunoSEQ multiplex PCR; TCRdb's copy keeps in-frame clones and lacks some. The table shows about 250,000 clones, with around 87% occurring only once. Treatment in this sample: 19 received Ad26.COV2.S at low or high dose, single or two shots; five or six received placebo; per-sample allocation not given. Day 63 after the first injection of vaccine or placebo was the sampling time. The sample came from a Boston adult aged 18-55 years. V dropped 4 bases and J dropped 4; count of bases not matched to a gene: 5. CDR3 length: 14 amino acids. The germline gives CDR1 SGDLS, CDR2 YYNGEE. J is TRBJ1-2 and V is TRBV9, with 9 bases identical to TRBD1. This receptor was identified in a person between 18 and 65 years old who received the Ad26.COV2.S COVID-19 vaccine or a placebo. The sequenced sample was peripheral blood, obtained in a trial of Ad26.COV2.S vaccine versus placebo. The CDR3 nucleotides read TGTGCCAGCAGCTTGGGGACAGGGACCTATGGCTACACCTTC. Amino acid sequence: CASSLGTGTYGYTF.